This entry describes one TCR beta chain. Its antigen is undetermined. The method was immunoSEQ multiplex PCR; TCRdb's version includes in-frame clones alone and lacks a portion of them. The table includes around 99,000 clones, about 88% detected once. This record comes from a study of cytomegalovirus exposure and HLA in healthy donors. Broader study findings: The dataset shows that most TCR sequences were rare, while some public TCRs occurred in many donors. Reported performance of the classifier showed diagnosis of cytomegalovirus status with high specificity and sensitivity. It was found in a later analysis that first-cohort TCR clusters tended to co-occur in the 130 or so validation repertoires. Specificity for CMV antigens was confirmed in vitro for a few of the CMV-associated chains.

CDR1 and CDR2 from the germline V gene are MDHEN and SYDVKM. Trimming at V came to 3 bases and at J to 7 bases, leaving 1 base not matched to a gene. The CDR3 spans 13 residues. This receptor was identified in a woman under 30 in good health and CMV-seronegative. V is TRBV28 and J is TRBJ2-1; 9 bases agree with TRBD2. Material: PBMCs. The chain's CDR3 is CASSFAGGNEQFF. DNA of the CDR3: TGTGCCAGCAGTTTCGCGGGGGGGAATGAGCAGTTCTTC.